A single sample is the source of the 31 T cell receptor beta chains below, sequenced in a study of early T cells in non-severe SARS-CoV-2 infection. MiXCR was run by TCRdb on the 5' RACE reads, yielding one entry per CDR3 protein. Of around 70,000 distinct CDR3 sequences in the sample, 9% to 15% were seen once. The sequenced sample was whole blood. These receptors were collected from an adult who was a healthcare worker with PCR-confirmed SARS-CoV-2 infection or an uninfected control (not recorded which).

This clonotype has only a few counts. The chain joins TRBV29-1 to TRBJ1-6, with 9 bases fitting TRBD1. The germline gives CDR1 SQVTM, CDR2 ANQGSEA. The V gene end was trimmed by 6 bases and the J gene end by 8 bases; junction bases not matched to a gene: 8. CDR3 size: 14 residues. The CDR3 is CSVATGTGHSPLHF. CDR3 nucleotides: TGCAGCGTGGCGACCGGGACAGGGCATTCACCCCTCCACTTT.

This clonotype showed up just a few times. The chain recombines TRBV30 with TRBJ1-5; 8 nucleotides match TRBD1. The CDR3 consists of 14 residues. Germline CDR1 reads GTSNPN; CDR2 reads SVGIG (reference sequence). The V gene end was trimmed by 1 base and the J gene end by 5 bases; junction bases not matched to a gene: 4. The CDR3 DNA is TGTGCCTGGAGTGAGGCAGGGGGCTATCAGCCCCAGCATTTT. Translated: CAWSEAGGYQPQHF.

This clonotype was counted only a few times. The CDR3 DNA is TGTGCCAGCAGCCCAATGACGGGCGGCACCGGGGAGCTGTTTTTT. This sequence encodes CASSPMTGGTGELFF. This rearrangement joins TRBV7-6 to TRBJ2-2; D gene unclear. Trimming pared 5 bases from V and 4 bases from J, leaving 14 bases between. Germline CDR1 SGHVS, CDR2 FNYEAQ. The CDR3 has 15 residues. Filled out from reference TRBV7-6 and TRBJ2-2, the complete variable domain reads GAGVSQSPRYKVTKRGQDVALRCDPISGHVSLYWYRQALGQGPEFLTYFNYEAQQDKSGLPNDRFSAERPEGSISTLTIQRTEQRDSAMYRCASSPMTGGTGELFFGEGSRLTVL.

To note about this clonotype: At one end, the junction sequence differs from germline, possibly due to a read error. J is TRBJ2-4 and V is TRBV28, with a possible D match to TRBD2 (5 bases). This CDR3 has 16 residues. Per the germline V gene, CDR1 is MDHEN and CDR2 is SYDVKM. CDR3 residues: CASSDGLHLAENIQYF. CDR3 coding DNA: TGTGCCAGCAGTGACGGACTGCACCTAGCCGAAAACATTCAGTACTTC.

This clonotype was seen a handful of times. The gene calls are TRBV6-5 and TRBJ1-6, with D unclear. Germline V gives CDR1 MNHEY, CDR2 SVGAGI. The CDR3 is 13 amino acids. Between the trimmed V and J ends, which lost 4 bases and 9 bases, there was a span of 10 bases. The CDR3 sequence is CASSSGWGSPLHF. CDR3 nucleotides: TGTGCCAGCAGTTCGGGATGGGGTTCACCCCTCCACTTT.

The chain uses TRBV27 and TRBJ2-4; D is uncertain. CDR1 MNHEY and CDR2 SMNVEV come from the germline V gene (reference sequence). The length of the CDR3 is 14 residues. Trimming took 1 base from V and 3 from J, leaving 7 bases between them. CDR3 loop: CASSLYGSKNIQYF. CDR3 nucleotide sequence: TGTGCCAGCAGTTTATATGGAAGCAAAAACATTCAGTACTTC.

This clonotype was observed a few times. The rearrangement uses TRBV3-1 and TRBJ2-1; 11 nucleotides match TRBD1. With V trimmed by 4 bases and J by 15 bases, 11 bases remained unmatched. CDR1 and CDR2 (germline): LGHDT, YNNKEL (reference sequence). The CDR3 consists of 14 residues. The CDR3 loop is CASSLLGQGATWFF. CDR3 DNA sequence: TGTGCCAGCAGCCTGCTCGGACAGGGGGCGACTTGGTTCTTC.

The chain links TRBV21-1 to TRBJ2-7; the tabulated D call, TRBD2, remains unverified against the DNA. TRBV21-1 is a known pseudogene. CDR3 size: 12 residues. The CDR3 protein is CARLAGRYEQYF. The CDR3 region has the DNA TGTGCCAGGTTAGCGGGAAGGTACGAGCAGTACTTC.

The genes are TRBV7-2 and TRBJ2-1, with TRBD2 identical over 13 bases. After removal of 2 bases from V and 7 bases from J, the junction contained 5 bases not matched to a gene. Germline CDR1 and CDR2: SGHTA and FQGNSA. CDR3 size: 16 residues. The CDR3 sequence: CASSLSPLAGGNEQFF. CDR3 DNA sequence: TGTGCCAGCAGCTTATCCCCACTAGCGGGAGGGAATGAGCAGTTCTTC.

This clonotype has a count of ten or more. Here the CDR3 DNA reads TGCAGTGCTAGAGATCGGGTGACGGGAAATTCACCCCTCCACTTT. This translates into CSARDRVTGNSPLHF. The rearrangement joins TRBV20-1 to TRBJ1-6; no reliable D call. The germline V gene has CDR1 DFQATT and CDR2 SNEGSKA (reference sequence). Trimming removed 0 bases at V and 7 bases at J, with 13 bases between. This CDR3 contains 15 residues.

This clonotype occurred many times. The rearrangement links TRBV5-5 to TRBJ2-1; TRBD2 agrees at 9 bases. The CDR3 runs to 15 residues. Germline loops: CDR1 SGHKS, CDR2 YYEKEE (reference sequence). With 4 bases clipped from V and 8 bases from J, the junction kept 10 bases outside the gene matches. The CDR3 region is CASSLQREVVDEQFF. The CDR3 region has the DNA TGTGCCAGCAGCCTTCAGCGGGAGGTCGTCGATGAGCAGTTCTTC.

This clonotype was recorded only once. The rearrangement links TRBV28 to TRBJ1-6; 7 nucleotides match TRBD1. The V gene's germline CDR1 is MDHEN and CDR2 SYDVKM. V was pared by 5 bases and J by 8 bases, with 9 bases of the junction left unmatched. CDR3 length: 15 amino acids. CDR3 bases: TGTGCCAGCAGTCTTTTCGGGACAGACGATTCACCCCTCCACTTT. This sequence encodes CASSLFGTDDSPLHF.

This clonotype was recorded at least ten times. J is TRBJ2-7 and V is TRBV3-1; a possible D gene is TRBD1 (5 bases). CDR3 length: 13 residues. V shed 3 bases and J shed 0 bases, with 6 bases lying between them. Germline-derived CDR1 and CDR2 are LGHDT and YNNKEL (reference sequence). The CDR3 is CASSQTASYEQYF. CDR3 in DNA: TGTGCCAGCAGCCAGACAGCCTCCTACGAGCAGTACTTC.

V gene TRBV5-1 combines with J gene TRBJ2-1, with TRBD1 matching over 9 bases. The CDR3 extends over 17 amino acids. Germline values: CDR1 SGHRS, CDR2 YFSETQ. V lost 4 bases, J lost 6 bases, and 14 bases stayed unmatched. Written as DNA, the CDR3 is TGCGCCAGCAGCCCCCTTGGCGGGACAGGGAGGGTCAATGAGCAGTTCTTC. Encoded protein: CASSPLGGTGRVNEQFF. Complete variable domain (other parts from reference TRBV5-1 and TRBJ2-1): KAGVTQTPRYLIKTRGQQVTLSCSPISGHRSVSWYQQTPGQGLQFLFEYFSETQRNKGNFPGRFSGRQFSNSRSEMNVSTLELGDSALYLCASSPLGGTGRVNEQFFGPGTRLTVL.

This clonotype was seen only a few times. The chain links TRBV7-6 to TRBJ2-1; weak D call: TRBD2 (6 bases). Germline loops: CDR1 SGHVS, CDR2 FNYEAQ. This CDR3 is built from 15 residues. V was clipped by 6 bases and J by 7 bases, with 19 bases between them. The CDR3 loop reads CASSPRLGSRNEQFF. CDR3 sequence (DNA): TGTGCCAGCAGTCCCCGGCTCGGGAGTAGAAATGAGCAGTTCTTC.

This clonotype appeared a few times. The rearrangement uses TRBV11-2 and TRBJ2-7; TRBD1 agrees at 8 bases. Germline trimming cut 4 bases from V and 6 bases from J; bases unmatched to any gene: 14. Looked up from germline, CDR1 is SGHAT and CDR2 is FQNNGV. The CDR3 length is 16 residues. In DNA, the CDR3 is TGTGCCAGCAGCTCCCCGGCCGGGACAGGTATCGGCGAGCAGTACTTC. Protein: CASSSPAGTGIGEQYF.

The table lists this clonotype with many counts. The chain combines TRBV28 with TRBJ2-1; tentative D call: TRBD1 (5 bases). CDR1 and CDR2 from the germline V gene are MDHEN and SYDVKM. The CDR3 is 16 residues long. With 1 base removed from V and 5 bases from J, the gap between germline ends came to 15 bases. This chain's CDR3 is CASSLSAQGMDNEQFF. In DNA form, the CDR3 reads TGTGCCAGCAGTTTATCTGCGCAGGGTATGGACAATGAGCAGTTCTTC.

This clonotype was observed at least ten times. This chain uses TRBV4-1 with TRBJ2-2; TRBD1 matches at 9 bases. The CDR3 loop spans 16 amino acids. Germline values: CDR1 MGHRA, CDR2 YSYEKL. Trimming at V came to 4 bases and at J to 2 bases, leaving 5 bases not matched to a gene. The DNA of the CDR3 is TGCGCCAGCAGCCTGGGACAGGGACGTAACACCGGGGAGCTGTTTTTT. Translating it yields CASSLGQGRNTGELFF.

This clonotype was seen more than once but under ten times. V usage is TRBV5-4 and J usage is TRBJ1-5; the match to TRBD1 covers 12 bases. CDR3 length: 16 amino acids. Germline assignment: CDR1 SGHNT and CDR2 YYREEE (reference sequence). Losses at the gene ends were 2 bases for V and 7 bases for J; bases not matched to a gene: 7. CDR3 nucleotide sequence: TGTGCCAGCAGCTTTGGGACAGGGGGCGTAGGGCAGCCCCAGCATTTT. Residues: CASSFGTGGVGQPQHF.

In this sample, this clonotype turned up many times. The J gene is TRBJ2-1, the V gene TRBV20-1, with 8 bases lining up with TRBD2. The CDR3 is 16 residues long. Germline trimming cut 0 bases from V and 0 bases from J; bases unmatched to any gene: 4. Germline V gene lookup returns CDR1 DFQATT and CDR2 SNEGSKA (reference sequence). CDR3 coding DNA: TGCAGTGCTAGAGATGGGAGCGGGAGCTCCTACAATGAGCAGTTCTTC. Translated, it gives CSARDGSGSSYNEQFF.

In this sample, this clonotype turned up many times. The chain combines TRBV27 with TRBJ2-7, with TRBD1 matching over 9 bases. With V trimmed by 9 bases and J by 3 bases, 6 bases remained unmatched. In germline, CDR1 is MNHEY, CDR2 SMNVEV (reference sequence). The CDR3 consists of 13 residues. The CDR3 DNA follows: TGTGCCAGTTCGGGACAGGGTGGCTACGAGCAGTACTTC. It translates to CASSGQGGYEQYF.

This clonotype was counted between two and nine times. The genes are TRBV27 and TRBJ2-6; D is undetermined. V dropped 4 bases and J dropped 1 base, with 8 bases sitting between them. The CDR3 extends over 15 amino acids. Germline lookup yields CDR1 MNHEY and CDR2 SMNVEV (reference sequence). CDR3 nucleotide sequence: TGTGCCAGCAGTTCTCCACGGTCTGGGGCCAACGTCCTGACTTTC. It codes for CASSSPRSGANVLTF.

Comments on this clonotype: This may come from a read error, since a much larger clone is one base off. This chain's CDR3 is CASSLPGQRTVTQYF. CDR3 DNA: TGTGCCAGCAGCTTACCCGGACAGCGCACAGTTACGCAGTATTTT. The genes are TRBV5-8 and TRBJ2-3; possibly TRBD1 for D (6 bases). Germline V gene sequence: CDR1 SGHTS, CDR2 YDEGEE. CDR3 length: 15 residues.

This clonotype was counted many times. V gene TRBV11-2 combines with J gene TRBJ2-5; 9 bases are a match to TRBD1. The V gene end was trimmed by 5 bases and the J gene end by 4 bases; junction bases not matched to a gene: 11. Germline V gives CDR1 SGHAT, CDR2 FQNNGV. CDR3 length: 16 residues. Here the CDR3 reads CASSRSPGQGGETQYF. In DNA form, the CDR3 reads TGTGCCAGCAGCCGCAGCCCGGGACAGGGAGGAGAGACCCAGTACTTC.

The chain carries TRBV7-2 and TRBJ2-5; 8 nucleotides agree with TRBD2. CDR1 is SGHTA and CDR2 is FQGNSA in the germline V gene. This CDR3 has 13 amino acids. The trim removed 5 bases at V and 6 bases at J, leaving 5 bases unmatched. CDR3 protein: CASSRGLAKTQYF. CDR3 sequence (DNA): TGTGCCAGCAGCCGCGGACTAGCCAAGACCCAGTACTTC.

This clonotype was recorded many times. The chain employs TRBV20-1 and TRBJ1-2, with a possible D match to TRBD1 (6 bases). The V and J ends lost 6 bases and 3 bases respectively, with 14 bases between them. Germline V gives CDR1 DFQATT, CDR2 SNEGSKA (reference sequence). This CDR3 is 13 amino acids long. This CDR3 reads CSATPGQHYGYTF. The CDR3 DNA sequence: TGCAGTGCCACTCCGGGACAACACTATGGCTACACCTTC.

This chain joins TRBV28 and TRBJ2-3; possibly TRBD1 or TRBD2 for D (5 bases each). Trimming shortened V by 8 bases and J by 2 bases, and 11 bases separated the two germline ends. The CDR3 runs 13 residues. The germline V gene encodes CDR1 MDHEN and CDR2 SYDVKM. CDR3 sequence (DNA): TGTGCCAGCGGGGGTTACGCCACAGATACGCAGTATTTT. Translated: CASGGYATDTQYF. The whole variable domain, remainder taken from reference TRBV28 and TRBJ2-3, is DVKVTQSSRYLVKRTGEKVFLECVQDMDHENMFWYRQDPGLGLRLIYFSYDVKMKEKGDIPEGYSVSREKKERFSLILESASTNQTSMYLCASGGYATDTQYFGPGTRLTVL.

This clonotype was seen at least ten times. The genes are TRBV15 and TRBJ1-1, with D possibly matching TRBD1 (5 bases). Per the germline V gene, CDR1 is LNHNV and CDR2 is YYDKDF (reference sequence). This CDR3 spans 13 amino acids. V was clipped by 5 bases and J by 7 bases, with 14 bases between them. The CDR3 coding sequence is TGTGCCACCAGCCAAACAGGAACCAATGAAGCTTTCTTT. It codes for CATSQTGTNEAFF.

In its sample, this clonotype was seen many times. The V and J genes are TRBV7-9 and TRBJ2-3, with D uncertain. CDR1 and CDR2 (germline): SEHNR, FQNEAQ (reference sequence). V lost 0 bases, J lost 5 bases, and 3 bases lay in between. CDR3 length: 12 residues. The CDR3 sequence: CASSLAQDTQYF. DNA of the CDR3: TGTGCCAGCAGCTTAGCGCAAGATACGCAGTATTTT.

This clonotype turned up a few times. The chain joins TRBV9 to TRBJ2-3; D might be TRBD2 (5 bases). This CDR3 has 14 amino acids. Trimming left V 0 bases short and J 1 base short, with 6 bases between. In germline, CDR1 is SGDLS, CDR2 YYNGEE. The chain's CDR3 is CASSVVGGTDTQYF. In DNA form, the CDR3 reads TGTGCCAGCAGCGTAGTCGGGGGCACAGATACGCAGTATTTT.

In its sample, this clonotype was seen a few times. V usage is TRBV3-1 and J usage is TRBJ2-3; possibly TRBD2 for D (5 bases). CDR1 LGHDT and CDR2 YNNKEL come from the germline V gene (reference sequence). This CDR3 region has 13 residues. V lost 1 base and J 4 bases, leaving 6 bases between the germline ends. CDR3: CASSQGRADTQYF. DNA of the CDR3: TGTGCCAGCAGCCAAGGGCGGGCAGATACGCAGTATTTT.